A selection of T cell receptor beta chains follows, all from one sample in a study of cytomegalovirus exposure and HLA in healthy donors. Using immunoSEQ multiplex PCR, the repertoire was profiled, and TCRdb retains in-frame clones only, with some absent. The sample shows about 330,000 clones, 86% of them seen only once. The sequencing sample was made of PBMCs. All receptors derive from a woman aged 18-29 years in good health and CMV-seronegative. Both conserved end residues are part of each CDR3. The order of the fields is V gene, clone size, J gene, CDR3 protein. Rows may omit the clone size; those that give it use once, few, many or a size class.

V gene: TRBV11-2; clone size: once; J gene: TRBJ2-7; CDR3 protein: CASNSGTYEQYF
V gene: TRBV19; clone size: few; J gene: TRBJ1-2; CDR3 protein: CASTQWLNYGYTF
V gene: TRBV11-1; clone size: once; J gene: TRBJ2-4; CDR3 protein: CASSLMGQGVVYF
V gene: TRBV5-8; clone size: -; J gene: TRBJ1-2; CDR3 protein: CASSWEENYGYTF
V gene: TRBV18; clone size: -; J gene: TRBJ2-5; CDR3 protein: CASSPPGTSGLKTQYF
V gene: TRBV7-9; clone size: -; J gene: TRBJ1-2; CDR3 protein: CASSFTGDGYTF
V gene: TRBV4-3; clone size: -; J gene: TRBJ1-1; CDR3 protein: CASSQTGIPEAFF
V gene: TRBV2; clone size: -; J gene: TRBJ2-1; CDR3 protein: CASRQTQVQFF
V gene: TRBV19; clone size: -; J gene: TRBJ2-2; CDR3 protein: CASSIRGQGGELFF
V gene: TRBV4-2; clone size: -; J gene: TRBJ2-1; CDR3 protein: CASSQDSSRGRAYGPYNEQFF
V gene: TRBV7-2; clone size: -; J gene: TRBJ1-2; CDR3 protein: CASSSPGTETIYGYTF
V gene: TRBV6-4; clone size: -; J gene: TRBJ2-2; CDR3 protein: CASREQGSGELFF
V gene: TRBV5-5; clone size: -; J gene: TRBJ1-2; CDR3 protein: CASSPQGAPAGGYTF
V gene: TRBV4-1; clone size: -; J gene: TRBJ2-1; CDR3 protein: CASSQVTGAIGNEQFF
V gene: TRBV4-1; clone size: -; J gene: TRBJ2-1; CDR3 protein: CASSQVDWSSYNEQFF
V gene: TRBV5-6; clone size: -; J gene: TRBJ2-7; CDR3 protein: CASSLVVAHEQYF
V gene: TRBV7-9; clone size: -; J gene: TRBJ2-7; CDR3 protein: CASSPSPYEQYF
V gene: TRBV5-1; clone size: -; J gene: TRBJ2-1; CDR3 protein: CASSFMLAGGLSSYNEQFF
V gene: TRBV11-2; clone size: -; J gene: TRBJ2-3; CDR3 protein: CASSLGFGGGDTQYF
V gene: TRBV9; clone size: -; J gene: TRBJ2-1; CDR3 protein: CASSARSGSSYNEQFF
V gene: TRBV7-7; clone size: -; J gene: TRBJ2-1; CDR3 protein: CASSTGPFSSYNEQFF
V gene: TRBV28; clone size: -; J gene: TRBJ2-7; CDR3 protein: CASLGGYEQYF
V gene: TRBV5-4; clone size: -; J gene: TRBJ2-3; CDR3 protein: CASSYGEGAQNTQYF
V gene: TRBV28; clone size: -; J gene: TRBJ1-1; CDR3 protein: CASSFDDRGQLEAFF
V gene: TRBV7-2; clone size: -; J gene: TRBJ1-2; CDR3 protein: CASSSGHLSYGYTF
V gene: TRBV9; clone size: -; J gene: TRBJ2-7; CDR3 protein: CASSVGTSGYEQYF
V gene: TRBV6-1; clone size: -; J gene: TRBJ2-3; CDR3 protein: CASNPQGSTDTQYF
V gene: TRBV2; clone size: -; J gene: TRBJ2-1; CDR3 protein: CASSDTSGRYNEQFF
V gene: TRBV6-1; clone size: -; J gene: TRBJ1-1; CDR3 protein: CASSAKGLLNTEAFF
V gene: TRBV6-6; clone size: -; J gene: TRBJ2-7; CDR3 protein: CASSEASYEQYF
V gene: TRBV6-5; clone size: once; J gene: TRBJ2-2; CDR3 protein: CASTRGGGTGELFF
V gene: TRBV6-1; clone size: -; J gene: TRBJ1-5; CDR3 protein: CASSEVFQPQHF
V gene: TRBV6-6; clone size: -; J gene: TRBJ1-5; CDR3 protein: CASSYSREDQPQHF
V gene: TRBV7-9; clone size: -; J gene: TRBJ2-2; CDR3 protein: CASSLARAGHGELFF
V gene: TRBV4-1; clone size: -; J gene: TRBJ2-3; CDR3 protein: CASSQEFSGRAVDTQYF
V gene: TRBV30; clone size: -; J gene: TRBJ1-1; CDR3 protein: CAWNRGSNTEAFF
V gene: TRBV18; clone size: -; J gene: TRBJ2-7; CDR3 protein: CASSPFGSVNSYEQYF
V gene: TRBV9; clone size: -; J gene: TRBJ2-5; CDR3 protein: CASSVETAGAGETQYF
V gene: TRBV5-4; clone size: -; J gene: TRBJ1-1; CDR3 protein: CASSQQWNTEAFF
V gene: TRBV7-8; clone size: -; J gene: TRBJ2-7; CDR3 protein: CASFNRGSSYEQYF
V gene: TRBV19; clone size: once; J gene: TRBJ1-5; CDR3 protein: CASSRVNSNQPQHF
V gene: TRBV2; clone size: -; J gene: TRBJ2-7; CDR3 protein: CASIDVGEVYEQYF
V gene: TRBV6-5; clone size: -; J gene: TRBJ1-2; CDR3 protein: CASSSPAEGLGYTF
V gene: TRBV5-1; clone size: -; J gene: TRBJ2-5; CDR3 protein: CASSPRTSGSGETQYF
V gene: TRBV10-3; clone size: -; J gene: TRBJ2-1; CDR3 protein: CAITVAMGYNEQFF
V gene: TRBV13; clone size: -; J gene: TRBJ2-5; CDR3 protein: CASSLAGGGQETQYF
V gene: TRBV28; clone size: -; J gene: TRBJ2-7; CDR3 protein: CASTDTLYEQYF
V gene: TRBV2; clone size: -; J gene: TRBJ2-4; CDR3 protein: CASSARLARDIQYF
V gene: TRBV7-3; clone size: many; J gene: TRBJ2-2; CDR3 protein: CASSRQGANTGELFF
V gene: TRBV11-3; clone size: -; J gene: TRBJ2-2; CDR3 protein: CASSARVTRGDTGELFF
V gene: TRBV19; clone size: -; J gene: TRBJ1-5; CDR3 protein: CASSIQGQPQHF
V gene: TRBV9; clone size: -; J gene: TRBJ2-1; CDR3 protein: CASSPPGGNEQFF
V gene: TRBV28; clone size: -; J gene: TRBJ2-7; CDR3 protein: CASSLPSGDRPYEQYF